The 27 T cell receptor beta chains presented below share a single source sample, sequenced in a study of regulatory T cells in long-lasting Graves disease. Time point defined: newly diagnosed GD, antithyroid drugs for less than 3 months. RNA from PBMCs was the source of the TCR library. In building TCR beta libraries, iRepertoire HTBI primers were used together with Arm-PCR of CDR3 regions. One entry per CDR3 protein, called by TCRdb with MiXCR from the multiplex PCR reads. This sample has more than 450,000 distinct CDR3 sequences, with about 16% found just once. This same sample was also taken into another study, of T cells in Graves' hyperthyroidism and ophthalmopathy.

The sample here was peripheral blood mononuclear cells (PBMCs), taken at new diagnosis, from a patient treated with antithyroid drugs. Source of these receptors: a middle-aged man with Graves disease.

There are a few counts of this clonotype. The chain couples TRBV29-1 to TRBJ2-2, with unresolved D. Trimming stripped 5 bases from V and 6 bases from J, with 10 bases between. CDR1 SQVTM and CDR2 ANQGSEA come from the germline V gene. CDR3 length equals 12 residues. CDR3 in DNA: TGCAGCGTTCTGGTGGAAGCCGGGGAGCTGTTTTTT. Encoded protein: CSVLVEAGELFF.

The chain carries TRBV20-1 and TRBJ2-7; 7 bases line up with TRBD1. Trimming took 4 bases from V and 3 from J; bases not matched to a gene: 12. Germline V gene sequence: CDR1 DFQATT, CDR2 SNEGSKA (reference sequence). This CDR3 has 15 residues. The chain's CDR3 is CSAKSPRDRVYEQYF. The DNA of the CDR3 is TGCAGTGCTAAATCCCCCCGGGACAGAGTCTACGAGCAGTACTTC.

This clonotype was observed a handful of times. V gene TRBV12-3 or TRBV12-4 combines with J gene TRBJ2-7, with D possibly TRBD1 on 6 matching bases. The CDR3 length is 14 residues. Trimming stripped 7 bases from V and 0 bases from J, with 13 bases between. CDR3 loop: CASTRDTYSYEQYF. The CDR3 nucleotides read TGTGCCAGCACCCGGGACACTTACTCCTACGAGCAGTACTTC.

About this clonotype itself: A read error may explain this, as a much larger clone is one base away. In this CDR3 the conserved last residue, phenylalanine or tryptophan, is missing, so a read error is likely. V is TRBV24-1 and J is TRBJ2-5; D remains ambiguous. CDR3 length equals 11 residues. V was cut by 2 bases and J by 7 bases, with 4 bases left in between. Germline assignment: CDR1 KGHDR and CDR2 SFDVKD. CDR3 protein: CATSDSWTQYL. In DNA form, the CDR3 reads TGTGCCACCAGTGATTCATGGACCCAGTACCTC.

This clonotype came up many times. V is TRBV7-8 and J is TRBJ2-7, with a weak D call TRBD1 (6 bases). Germline values: CDR1 SGHVS, CDR2 FQNEAQ. The CDR3 spans 15 residues. V was cut by 1 base and J by 2 bases, with 12 bases left in between. CDR3 DNA sequence: TGTGCCAGCAGCTTAGAGTTGACAGGAGCCTACGAGCAGTACTTC. This sequence encodes CASSLELTGAYEQYF.

This clonotype has at least ten counts. The chain is built from TRBV6-1 and TRBJ2-1, with 7 bases that match TRBD2. The CDR3 has 13 residues. Germline CDR1 and CDR2: MNHNS and SASEGT. The trim removed 10 bases at V and 6 bases at J, leaving 9 bases unmatched. CDR3 nucleotide sequence: TGTGCCACCCACCTTGGGGGGGTCAATGAGCAGTTCTTC. It encodes CATHLGGVNEQFF.

This clonotype was counted many times. The chain employs TRBV28 and TRBJ2-5; 8 nucleotides line up with TRBD2. The V gene end was trimmed by 1 base and the J gene end by 5 bases; junction bases not matched to a gene: 6. Germline assignment: CDR1 MDHEN and CDR2 SYDVKM. The CDR3 has 15 residues. DNA for the CDR3: TGTGCCAGCAGTTTATTCCCGGGGGGGGGGGAGACCCAGTACTTC. Translation gives CASSLFPGGGETQYF.

This clonotype was counted many times. The J gene is TRBJ1-1, the V gene TRBV28; possibly TRBD1 for D (5 bases). The CDR3 is made up of 11 amino acids. With 5 bases removed from V and 7 bases from J, the gap between germline ends came to 8 bases. From germline, CDR1 is MDHEN and CDR2 SYDVKM. CDR3 in amino acids: CASSIGVEAFF. CDR3 nucleotide sequence: TGTGCCAGCAGTATAGGGGTTGAAGCTTTCTTT. The variable domain in full, with the rest retrieved from reference TRBV28 and TRBJ1-1, is DVKVTQSSRYLVKRTGEKVFLECVQDMDHENMFWYRQDPGLGLRLIYFSYDVKMKEKGDIPEGYSVSREKKERFSLILESASTNQTSMYLCASSIGVEAFFGQGTRLTVV.

This chain uses TRBV20-1 with TRBJ2-1, with TRBD2 identical over 7 bases. Losses at the gene ends were 4 bases for V and 3 bases for J; bases not matched to a gene: 6. Looked up from germline, CDR1 is DFQATT and CDR2 is SNEGSKA (reference sequence). This CDR3 has 14 residues. CDR3 coding DNA: TGCAGTGCTACCGGCCAGCGGGGCTACAATGAGCAGTTCTTC. Amino acid sequence: CSATGQRGYNEQFF.

The rearrangement joins TRBV25-1 to TRBJ2-1, with TRBD2 identical over 8 bases. The ends lost 10 bases at V and 10 bases at J; junction bases unmatched: 15. Germline loops: CDR1 MGHDK, CDR2 SYGVNS. The CDR3 is 14 amino acids. CDR3 sequence (DNA): TGTGCCACCTCCCCCGGACTAGCCCAAGGGGAGCAGTTCTTC. Translated: CATSPGLAQGEQFF.

This clonotype was counted at least ten times. As DNA, the CDR3 is TGTGCCAGCAGCCAGATAGTGGCGGATACGCAGTATTTT. This sequence encodes CASSQIVADTQYF. The rearrangement links TRBV11-3 to TRBJ2-3; the D is unclear. This CDR3 region has 13 residues. V was cut by 5 bases and J by 6 bases, with 12 bases left in between. Germline lookup yields CDR1 SGHNT and CDR2 YENEEA.

As DNA, the CDR3 is TGCAGCGTATCCGGGACAGGGAACGAGCAGTACTTC. This gives the protein CSVSGTGNEQYF. The chain links TRBV29-1 to TRBJ2-7, with 9 bases aligning to TRBD1. This CDR3 spans 12 amino acids. Trimming cost V 6 bases and J 5 bases; bases outside gene matches: 5. Looked up from germline, CDR1 is SQVTM and CDR2 is ANQGSEA.

The table lists this clonotype with a few counts. At one of its ends the junction is not consistent with the germline gene, which may arise from a read error. The chain employs TRBV2 and TRBJ2-2; 8 bases are shared with TRBD2. The CDR3 is made up of 15 amino acids. CDR1 and CDR2 (germline): SNHLY, FYNNEI. The CDR3 protein is CASSERAGDTGELFF. The CDR3 DNA reads TGCGCCAGCAGTGAGAGAGCGGGAGACACCGGGGAGCTGTTTTTT.

This clonotype was counted at least ten times. J is TRBJ2-1 and V is TRBV24-1; D is possibly TRBD1 (5 bases). Trimming removed 4 bases at V and 7 bases at J, with 16 bases between. The V gene's germline CDR1 is KGHDR and CDR2 SFDVKD. This CDR3 is built from 15 residues. CDR3 in DNA: TGTGCCACCAGTGACGTACAGGCAGGGAAGAATGAGCAGTTCTTC. Translation gives CATSDVQAGKNEQFF.

At least ten counts were recorded for this clonotype. The V call is TRBV20-1, the J call TRBJ2-3; 9 bases fit TRBD1. Trimming at V came to 6 bases and at J to 3 bases, leaving 13 bases not matched to a gene. CDR3 length: 16 residues. Germline CDR1 and CDR2: DFQATT and SNEGSKA (reference sequence). CDR3 sequence reads: CSAREGSGQGTDTQYF. The CDR3, as DNA: TGCAGTGCCAGGGAAGGATCGGGACAGGGAACAGATACGCAGTATTTT.

This clonotype was seen at least ten times. The rearrangement joins TRBV5-6 to TRBJ2-7; 9 bases align to TRBD2. The CDR3 loop spans 15 amino acids. Germline trimming cut 4 bases from V and 2 bases from J; bases unmatched to any gene: 7. Germline assignment: CDR1 SGHDT and CDR2 YYEEEE. The CDR3 DNA reads TGTGCCAGCAGCAGGGGACTAGCCGAAACCTACGAGCAGTACTTC. Translation gives CASSRGLAETYEQYF.

This clonotype has ten or more counts. This chain uses TRBV29-1 with TRBJ1-2, with D perhaps TRBD1 (5 bases). Deletions cut 2 bases from V and 3 bases from J, with 13 bases between. This CDR3 region has 14 residues. Germline V gene sequence: CDR1 SQVTM, CDR2 ANQGSEA. The CDR3 region is CSVERGTADYGYTF. DNA for the CDR3: TGCAGCGTTGAACGCGGGACGGCGGACTATGGCTACACCTTC.

V usage is TRBV30 and J usage is TRBJ2-2; 9 bases align to TRBD2. The CDR3 has 15 amino acids. V shed 5 bases and J 4 bases; nucleotides not matched to a gene: 8. Germline V gives CDR1 GTSNPN, CDR2 SVGIG (reference sequence). In nucleotides, the CDR3 is TGTGCCTGGGGGATAGCGGGAGTAGGCACCGGGGAGCTGTTTTTT. It codes for CAWGIAGVGTGELFF.

This clonotype was detected a few times. V gene TRBV5-1 combines with J gene TRBJ1-3; TRBD1 aligns across 7 bases. Trimming cost V 9 bases and J 2 bases; bases outside gene matches: 11. Germline V CDR1 and CDR2: SGHRS, YFSETQ. This CDR3 is built from 15 residues. CDR3 region: CAKARTGSPGNTIYF. CDR3 coding DNA: TGCGCCAAAGCTCGGACAGGATCTCCTGGAAACACCATATATTTT.

This clonotype showed up many times. The chain couples TRBV29-1 to TRBJ2-3; D not certain. This CDR3 comprises 12 residues. The V gene lost 4 bases and the J gene lost 2 bases, with 7 bases spanning the gap. The germline V gene has CDR1 SQVTM and CDR2 ANQGSEA. In DNA form, the CDR3 reads TGCAGCGTTGGAAGGAACACAGATACGCAGTATTTT. This gives the protein CSVGRNTDTQYF.

V and J are TRBV28 and TRBJ2-5, with 15 bases lining up with TRBD2. This CDR3 has 16 amino acids. The V gene's germline CDR1 is MDHEN and CDR2 SYDVKM. V was pared by 7 bases and J by 5 bases, with 8 bases of the junction left unmatched. CDR3 bases: TGTGCCAGCACACGGACTAGCGGGAGGGTCGGGGAGACCCAGTACTTC. Its protein product is CASTRTSGRVGETQYF.

The chain couples TRBV12-5 to TRBJ2-1, with TRBD2 as a possible D gene (5 bases). Germline CDR1 and CDR2: LGHNT and FRNRAP. V gave up 0 bases and J gave up 1 base, with 13 bases separating them. There are 17 residues in the CDR3. The CDR3 loop is CASGLVLGRDSYNEQFF. In DNA, the CDR3 is TGTGCTAGTGGTTTGGTACTAGGCAGAGATTCCTACAATGAGCAGTTCTTC.

This clonotype was found many times. The chain has TRBV5-4 and TRBJ2-3, with D uncertain. Trimming took 0 bases from V and 2 from J, leaving 10 bases between them. Germline V gene sequence: CDR1 SGHNT, CDR2 YYREEE (reference sequence). CDR3 length: 15 amino acids. The CDR3 here is CASSLANSNTDTQYF. The CDR3 DNA sequence: TGTGCCAGCAGCTTGGCCAACAGTAACACAGATACGCAGTATTTT.

CDR3 region: CAWSVRSGSEQYF. CDR3 coding DNA: TGTGCCTGGAGTGTACGAAGCGGGAGCGAGCAGTACTTC. The V call is TRBV30, the J call TRBJ2-7; 8 bases map to TRBD2. Germline trimming cut 0 bases from V and 6 bases from J; bases unmatched to any gene: 4. CDR3 size: 13 residues. Germline V gene lookup returns CDR1 GTSNPN and CDR2 SVGIG (reference sequence).

The chain combines TRBV6-1 with TRBJ2-5; 9 positions agree with TRBD1. V was clipped by 6 bases and J by 4 bases; unmatched bases: 6. The CDR3 runs 14 residues. Germline loops: CDR1 MNHNS, CDR2 SASEGT. The CDR3 DNA reads TGTGCCAGCAGGTCCACAGGGGGCCTAGAGACCCAGTACTTC. Its translation is CASRSTGGLETQYF.

This clonotype has only one observation. Given a far larger clone just one base away, this is likely a sequencing read error. This chain links TRBV5-1 with TRBJ2-6; D is possibly TRBD2 (6 bases). The CDR3 contains 16 residues. The germline V gene has CDR1 SGHRS and CDR2 YFSETQ. The CDR3 DNA follows: TGTGCCAGCGGCTTATTGGGGGGATCTGGGGCCAACGTCCTGACTTTC. Its protein is CASGLLGGSGANVLTF. The full variable domain, with the rest looked up from reference TRBV5-1 and TRBJ2-6, is KAGVTQTPRYLIKTRGQQVTLSCSPISGHRSVSWYQQTPGQGLQFLFEYFSETQRNKGNFPGRFSGRQFSNSRSEMNVSTLELGDSALYLCASGLLGGSGANVLTFGAGSRLTVL.

CDR3 in amino acids: CAIRGTGSTNTGELFF. CDR3 DNA: TGTGCCATCAGGGGGACAGGGTCAACGAACACCGGGGAGCTGTTTTTT. The chain couples TRBV10-3 to TRBJ2-2; 9 bases are a match to TRBD1. The CDR3 contains 16 residues. CDR1 is ENHRY, CDR2 SYGVKD, per germline. The trim removed 6 bases at V and 0 bases at J, leaving 5 bases unmatched.